Listed here are 26 T cell receptor beta chains from one sample, sequenced in a study of post-analysis software for immune sequencing data. Study results and caveats: Five TRBV segments occurring more often in patients than controls included TRBV5-6, TRBV5-1 and TRBV20-1.

Unique molecular identifiers tagged the TCR beta cDNA libraries. One entry per CDR3 protein, called by TCRdb with MiXCR from the PCR reads. The sample lists 450,000 to 650,000 distinct CDR3 sequences; roughly two fifths were seen once. No cognate antigen is known for these TCRs. The sample was blood. These receptors all stem from a girl aged 10-17 years with multiple sclerosis.

The rearrangement uses TRBV11-3 and TRBJ2-1; TRBD1 agrees at 10 bases. CDR3 length equals 17 residues. Germline CDR1 is SGHNT and CDR2 is YENEEA. The V and J ends lost 5 bases and 6 bases, in that order; junction bases with no gene match: 13. CDR3 nucleotide sequence: TGTGCCAGCAGCCCGGGACAGGGGTCGGGGGGGCCCAATGAGCAGTTCTTC. Translating it yields CASSPGQGSGGPNEQFF.

This chain links TRBV5-1 with TRBJ2-7; 11 nucleotides line up with TRBD2. The length of the CDR3 is 17 residues. V shed 4 bases, J shed 6 bases, and the junction held 15 bases outside the gene matches. Germline V gives CDR1 SGHRS, CDR2 YFSETQ. The CDR3 DNA follows: TGCGCCAGCAGCACGGACAGGGAGGCGACTAGCGGGATCGAGCAGTACTTC. Its protein is CASSTDREATSGIEQYF.

Of note for this clonotype: One end of the junction varies from germline; a read error may be responsible. The rearrangement links TRBV6-1 to TRBJ1-2; unclear D gene. The V gene's germline CDR1 is MNHNS and CDR2 SASEGT. The CDR3 sequence is 12 residues long. Written as DNA, the CDR3 is TGTGCCAGCAGCGAAGCGTTAGGCGGCTACACCTTC. It translates to CASSEALGGYTF.

This clonotype was seen a handful of times. The chain recombines TRBV5-1 with TRBJ2-5, with D unresolved. Looked up from germline, CDR1 is SGHRS and CDR2 is YFSETQ. Trimming removed 5 bases at V and 5 bases at J, with 13 bases between. This CDR3 region has 13 residues. The chain's CDR3 is CASRDGIGETQYF. The CDR3 nucleotides are TGCGCCAGCAGGGACGGAATAGGGGAGACCCAGTACTTC.

This clonotype has a handful of counts. The V gene is TRBV24-1, the J gene TRBJ2-6; tentatively, D is TRBD1 or TRBD2 (6 bases each). This CDR3 has 21 residues. Germline V lookup: CDR1 KGHDR, CDR2 SFDVKD. The V end lost 3 bases, the J end lost 2 bases, and 25 bases lay between the germline ends. This chain's CDR3 is CATSDVSTAGTTHTGANVLTF. Written as DNA, the CDR3 is TGTGCCACCAGTGATGTGTCAACGGCGGGGACAACCCACACTGGGGCCAACGTCCTGACTTTC.

There are a few counts of this clonotype. V gene TRBV6-6 combines with J gene TRBJ1-2, with a tentative D call TRBD1 (6 bases). The V end was cut by 0 bases, the J end by 6 bases, with 14 bases between. The CDR3 runs 15 residues. The V gene's germline CDR1 is MNHNY and CDR2 SVGAGI (reference sequence). The CDR3 nucleotides are TGTGCCAGCAGTTACTCGACCAGGGGAGAGGATGGCTACACCTTC. Translation gives CASSYSTRGEDGYTF.

J is TRBJ2-3 and V is TRBV25-1; tentatively, D is TRBD2 (5 bases). The V end was cut by 6 bases, the J end by 7 bases, with 17 bases between. This CDR3 spans 14 amino acids. The germline CDR1 and CDR2 sequences are MGHDK and SYGVNS. The CDR3 nucleotides read TGTGCCAGCAGCCTCAGAGGGAATTGTAATACGCAGTATTTT. It is translated as CASSLRGNCNTQYF. Supplemented by reference TRBV25-1 and TRBJ2-3, the full variable domain reads EADIYQTPRYLVIGTGKKITLECSQTMGHDKMYWYQQDPGMELHLIHYSYGVNSTEKGDLSSESTVSRIRTEHFPLTLESARPSHTSQYLCASSLRGNCNTQYFGPGTRLTVL.

This chain links TRBV5-4 with TRBJ1-2; no definite D call. The CDR3 extends over 12 amino acids. V was clipped by 2 bases and J by 8 bases, with 10 bases between them. Looked up from germline, CDR1 is SGHNT and CDR2 is YYREEE (reference sequence). The CDR3 coding sequence is TGTGCCAGCAGCTTAGGGTATGGAGGCTACACCTTC. It specifies CASSLGYGGYTF.

This clonotype was detected ten times or more. The chain employs TRBV12-3 or TRBV12-4 and TRBJ2-5; D unresolved. Between the trimmed V and J ends, which lost 6 bases and 4 bases, there was a span of 6 bases. The CDR3 is made up of 11 amino acids. CDR3 amino acids: CASSSGETQYF. The CDR3 DNA reads TGTGCCAGCAGCTCGGGAGAGACCCAGTACTTC.

The chain couples TRBV12-3 or TRBV12-4 to TRBJ2-7; a weak D match, TRBD1 (5 bases). CDR3 length: 18 residues. V gave up 2 bases and J gave up 1 base, with 21 bases separating them. The CDR3 is CASSLSSPLSTGSYEQYF. Here the CDR3 DNA reads TGTGCCAGCAGTTTAAGCTCTCCCTTAAGCACAGGATCCTACGAGCAGTACTTC.

The CDR3 is CASSSTAVQEAQYF. DNA for the CDR3: TGTGCCAGCAGCAGCACCGCGGTACAAGAGGCCCAGTACTTC. The J gene is TRBJ2-7, the V gene TRBV7-6; D not resolved. Trimming pared 5 bases from V and 10 bases from J, leaving 21 bases between. From germline, CDR1 is SGHVS and CDR2 FNYEAQ. The CDR3 covers 14 residues.

This clonotype appeared a single time. The chain is built from TRBV9 and TRBJ2-5; the D gene is possibly TRBD2 (7 bases). The J call is doubtful: the DNA matches TRBJ2-7 better. This CDR3 has 14 amino acids. CDR1 and CDR2 from the germline V gene are SGDLS and YYNGEE. The CDR3: CASSEGGGTYEQYF. The CDR3 DNA follows: TGTGCCAGCAGCGAAGGGGGAGGGACCTACGAGCAGTACTTC.

J is TRBJ2-1 and V is TRBV20-1, with a tentative D call TRBD2 (5 bases). V lost 1 base, J lost 0 bases, and 13 bases lay in between. In germline, CDR1 is DFQATT, CDR2 SNEGSKA (reference sequence). The CDR3 runs 16 residues. CDR3 coding DNA: TGCAGTGCTAGAGGTGATCCAGCGGTCTCCTACAATGAGCAGTTCTTC. Amino acid sequence: CSARGDPAVSYNEQFF.

The rearrangement links TRBV7-9 to TRBJ1-1; a possible D gene is TRBD1 (6 bases). Germline V gives CDR1 SEHNR, CDR2 FQNEAQ (reference sequence). The ends were cut back, 1 base at V and 8 bases at J, with 14 bases in the middle. The CDR3 totals 14 residues. CDR3 region: CASSLGGRGAEAFF. The CDR3 DNA is TGTGCCAGCAGCTTAGGGGGCCGGGGGGCCGAAGCTTTCTTT.

The gene calls are TRBV29-1 and TRBJ1-2; 8 nucleotides agree with TRBD1. The CDR3 consists of 12 residues. V lost 6 bases and J lost 8; bases outside the gene matches: 8. CDR1 and CDR2 (germline): SQVTM, ANQGSEA. In DNA, the CDR3 is TGCAGCGTACTCGACAGGGGAGGAGGCTACACCTTC. Translated, it gives CSVLDRGGGYTF.

The rearrangement links TRBV15 to TRBJ2-5; perhaps TRBD2 as D (5 bases). TRBJ2-7 explains the end of the DNA better; the J call may be wrong. This CDR3 comprises 16 residues. Germline lookup yields CDR1 LNHNV and CDR2 YYDKDF (reference sequence). The CDR3 reads CATSRGGFGVRNEQYF. In DNA form, the CDR3 reads TGTGCCACCAGCAGAGGAGGCTTCGGGGTTAGGAACGAGCAGTACTTC.

V and J are TRBV5-1 and TRBJ2-5; no reliable D call. This CDR3 is 13 amino acids long. The germline V gene encodes CDR1 SGHRS and CDR2 YFSETQ. V was pared by 0 bases and J by 3 bases, with 6 bases between. The CDR3 coding sequence is TGCGCCAGCAGCTTGGGGAAGAAAGAGACCCAGTACTTC. It encodes CASSLGKKETQYF.

J is TRBJ2-3 and V is TRBV9, with D possibly being TRBD1 (6 bases). The germline V gene encodes CDR1 SGDLS and CDR2 YYNGEE. This CDR3 has 15 residues. With 0 bases removed from V and 0 bases from J, the gap between germline ends came to 8 bases. In DNA form, the CDR3 reads TGTGCCAGCAGCGTAGGGACAGTCAGCACAGATACGCAGTATTTT. Protein product: CASSVGTVSTDTQYF.

The J gene is TRBJ1-2, the V gene TRBV4-1; D not resolved. Trimming took off 1 base at V and 0 bases at J, with 6 bases between the two ends. Germline V gene lookup returns CDR1 MGHRA and CDR2 YSYEKL. The CDR3 has 14 residues. CDR3 bases: TGCGCCAGCAGCCAAGGACTGTCTAACTATGGCTACACCTTC. The encoded protein is CASSQGLSNYGYTF.

This chain connects TRBV29-1 to TRBJ1-1; D gene ambiguous. The CDR3 covers 11 residues. Per the germline V gene, CDR1 is SQVTM and CDR2 is ANQGSEA. Trimming cost V 6 bases and J 1 base, with 6 bases left between them. CDR3 region: CSVISNTEAFF. In nucleotides, the CDR3 is TGCAGCGTGATTTCGAACACTGAAGCTTTCTTT. Based on the CDR3 plus reference TRBV29-1 and TRBJ1-1, the full variable domain is SAVISQKPSRDICQRGTSLTIQCQVDSQVTMMFWYRQQPGQSLTLIATANQGSEATYESGFVIDKFPISRPNLTFSTLTVSNMSPEDSSIYLCSVISNTEAFFGQGTRLTVV.

The CDR3 loop reads CATAPQGSAKNIQYF. CDR3 nucleotide sequence: TGTGCCACTGCCCCCCAGGGGTCGGCCAAAAACATTCAGTACTTC. The chain couples TRBV10-3 to TRBJ2-4, with TRBD1 as a possible D gene (6 bases). The CDR3 totals 15 residues. Trimming left V 10 bases short and J 1 base short, with 17 bases between. Germline CDR1 and CDR2: ENHRY and SYGVKD.

CDR3 sequence reads: CSATTADSNQPQHF. The CDR3 DNA is TGCAGTGCCACGACCGCAGATAGCAATCAGCCCCAGCATTTT. The gene calls are TRBV20-1 and TRBJ1-5; D unresolved. The CDR3 extends over 14 amino acids. Germline assignment: CDR1 DFQATT and CDR2 SNEGSKA (reference sequence). The V end was cut by 6 bases, the J end by 0 bases, with 12 bases between.

The chain is built from TRBV7-2 and TRBJ1-4; the D gene is possibly TRBD1 (5 bases). The ends were cut back, 5 bases at V and 12 bases at J, with 16 bases in the middle. The CDR3 runs 13 residues. CDR1 SGHTA and CDR2 FQGNSA come from the germline V gene. CDR3 loop: CASSAPGPSELFF. CDR3 in DNA: TGTGCCAGCAGCGCTCCGGGACCCTCGGAACTGTTTTTT.

This chain connects TRBV28 to TRBJ2-7, with 8 bases lining up with TRBD1. The CDR3 contains 15 residues. CDR1 is MDHEN, CDR2 SYDVKM, per germline. V lost 6 bases and J lost 0; bases outside the gene matches: 7. This CDR3 is CASSYYRGSSYEQYF. For the CDR3, the DNA is TGTGCCAGCAGCTATTACAGGGGGAGCTCCTACGAGCAGTACTTC.

In this sample, this clonotype turned up a few times. The CDR3 DNA sequence: TGCGCCAGCAGCTGGGGATCGGCCCAGTACTTC. Its protein is CASSWGSAQYF. The chain combines TRBV5-1 with TRBJ2-5; no definite D call. Germline V CDR1 and CDR2: SGHRS, YFSETQ. CDR3 length: 11 amino acids. Trimming pared 3 bases from V and 9 bases from J, leaving 9 bases between.

The chain combines TRBV20-1 with TRBJ2-5; 9 bases align to TRBD2. The CDR3 length is 14 residues. V was clipped by 5 bases and J by 2 bases; unmatched bases: 6. Germline V lookup: CDR1 DFQATT, CDR2 SNEGSKA (reference sequence). CDR3 bases: TGCAGTGCTTGTATAGCGGGGGTACAAGAGACCCAGTACTTC. Translated, it gives CSACIAGVQETQYF.